This TCR beta chain was documented in a study of shared clonotypes between healthy human individuals. Across the study: Three CD4 naive, three CD4 memory, two CD8 naive and one CD8 memory plate were used per donor.

Overall study findings and caveats: Represented diversity, genetic and exposure-history alike, was limited by few donors.

Clones were sequenced by immunoSEQ multiplex PCR, and TCRdb holds only the in-frame ones, with some missing. The table has 1.4 million or so clones, around 98.5% seen once; the top ten hold about 0.34%. The CDR3 covers 16 residues. The ends were cut back, 1 base at V and 5 bases at J, with 14 bases in the middle. Germline loops: CDR1 SGHAT, CDR2 FQNNGV. In the case of this clone: Its antigen is unknown.

The rearrangement links TRBV11-2 to TRBJ2-2; D is undetermined. The sequenced material came from naive CD4+ T cells sorted from blood. Subset indicated: CD45RA+ positively selected. The sequence was collected from a man aged 25 to 45 in good health. CDR3 sequence reads: CASSLVPGRTTGELFF. CDR3 bases: TGTGCCAGCAGCTTAGTCCCAGGACGAACAACCGGGGAGCTGTTTTTT.